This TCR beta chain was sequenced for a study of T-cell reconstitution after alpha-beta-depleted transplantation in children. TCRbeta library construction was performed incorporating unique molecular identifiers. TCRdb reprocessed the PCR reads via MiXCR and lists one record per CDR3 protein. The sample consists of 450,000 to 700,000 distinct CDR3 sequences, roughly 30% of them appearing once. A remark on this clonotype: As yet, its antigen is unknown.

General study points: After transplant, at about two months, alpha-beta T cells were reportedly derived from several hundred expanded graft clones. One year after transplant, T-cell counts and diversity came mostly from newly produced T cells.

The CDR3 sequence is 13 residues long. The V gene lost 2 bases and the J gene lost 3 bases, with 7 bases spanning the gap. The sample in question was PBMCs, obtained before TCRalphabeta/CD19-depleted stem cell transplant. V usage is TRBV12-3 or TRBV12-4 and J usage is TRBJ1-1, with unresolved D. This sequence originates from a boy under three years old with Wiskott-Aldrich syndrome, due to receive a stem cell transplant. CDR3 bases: TGTGCCAGCAGTTTAAAGGGTTACACTGAAGCTTTCTTT. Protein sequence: CASSLKGYTEAFF.